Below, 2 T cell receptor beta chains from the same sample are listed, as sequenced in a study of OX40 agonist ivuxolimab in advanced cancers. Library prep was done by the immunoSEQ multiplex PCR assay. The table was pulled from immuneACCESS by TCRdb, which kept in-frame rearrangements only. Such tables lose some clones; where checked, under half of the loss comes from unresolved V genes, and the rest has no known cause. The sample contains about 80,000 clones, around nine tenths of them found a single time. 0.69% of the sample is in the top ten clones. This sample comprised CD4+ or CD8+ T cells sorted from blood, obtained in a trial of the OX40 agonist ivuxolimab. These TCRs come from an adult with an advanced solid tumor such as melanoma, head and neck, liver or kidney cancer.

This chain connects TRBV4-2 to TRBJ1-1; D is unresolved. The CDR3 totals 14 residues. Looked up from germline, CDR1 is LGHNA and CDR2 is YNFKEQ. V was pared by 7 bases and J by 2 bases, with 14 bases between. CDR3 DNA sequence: TGTGCCAGCACTGTGACGGCAGTTAACACTGAAGCTTTCTTT. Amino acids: CASTVTAVNTEAFF.

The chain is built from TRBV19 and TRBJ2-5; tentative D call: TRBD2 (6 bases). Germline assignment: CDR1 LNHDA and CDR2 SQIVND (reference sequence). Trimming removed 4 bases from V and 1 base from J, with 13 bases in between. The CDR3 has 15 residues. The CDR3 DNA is TGTGCCAGTAGTAAGAACGGGAGTCCCCAAGAGACCCAGTACTTC. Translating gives CASSKNGSPQETQYF.